This is a list of T cell receptor beta chains from one sample in a study of CD8+CD57+ T cells in acquired aplastic anemia. One entry per CDR3 protein, called by TCRdb with MiXCR from the reads. The table lists about 240,000 distinct CDR3 sequences, 45% to 50% of them singletons. The sequencing sample was made of sorted CD4+, CD8+, or CD8+CD57+ T cells (not recorded which) from PBMCs. The source of these receptors is a human donor with aplastic anemia. The CDR3 runs from the conserved cysteine through the conserved F or W. Clone sizes are given selectively: once, few, many, or a class where the clone is expanded.

abundance: many; v_gene: TRBV6-4; CDR3aa: CASSELVYRSLVTQETQYF
abundance: .; v_gene: TRBV7-9; CDR3aa: CASSLAGPDTGELFF
abundance: few; v_gene: TRBV9; CDR3aa: CASSLAGGGNEQFF
abundance: .; v_gene: TRBV20-1; CDR3aa: CSASVDFGAETQYF
abundance: few; v_gene: TRBV20-1; CDR3aa: CSASHQETQYF
abundance: .; v_gene: TRBV2; CDR3aa: CASDRSSYQETQYF
abundance: .; v_gene: TRBV2; CDR3aa: CASRAGTSGTDTQYF
abundance: few; v_gene: TRBV24-1; CDR3aa: CATSDRYRLDLGQPQHF
abundance: .; v_gene: TRBV24-1; CDR3aa: CATSRSGSYNEQFF
abundance: .; v_gene: TRBV29-1; CDR3aa: CSVTGTSGRERYEQYF
abundance: .; v_gene: TRBV4-1; CDR3aa: CASSPEGGGDGQFF
abundance: .; v_gene: TRBV19; CDR3aa: CATSRGSGGTDTQYF
abundance: .; v_gene: TRBV7-9; CDR3aa: CASSSFRGGDYGYTF
abundance: .; v_gene: TRBV10-3; CDR3aa: CAISESQVLRRGPYEQYF
abundance: few; v_gene: TRBV7-2; CDR3aa: CASSPGARSSYSEQFF
abundance: many; v_gene: TRBV12-3/TRBV12-4; CDR3aa: CASSRDSTDTQYF
abundance: .; v_gene: TRBV2; CDR3aa: CARTVPEHF
abundance: many; v_gene: TRBV7-3; CDR3aa: CASSYLVQENSPLHF
abundance: .; v_gene: TRBV7-6; CDR3aa: CASSSGGGGHRNTQYF
abundance: few; v_gene: TRBV3-1; CDR3aa: CASSQVGTSNTEAFF
abundance: .; v_gene: TRBV7-9; CDR3aa: CASSLDSRQETQYF
abundance: once; v_gene: TRBV29-1; CDR3aa: CSAEDGLTNEKLFF
abundance: .; v_gene: TRBV18; CDR3aa: CASGFTGTGGEETQYF
abundance: .; v_gene: TRBV2; CDR3aa: CASTGVRQETQYF
abundance: .; v_gene: TRBV7-2; CDR3aa: CASSSLGTGGSHEKLFF
abundance: .; v_gene: TRBV6-2/TRBV6-3; CDR3aa: CASSTRGGWGEKLFF
abundance: few; v_gene: TRBV30; CDR3aa: CAWTAGSPYEQYF
abundance: many; v_gene: TRBV20-1; CDR3aa: CSARHGGRTDTQYF
abundance: .; v_gene: TRBV7-6; CDR3aa: CASSFQAGVEQYF
abundance: many; v_gene: TRBV6-6; CDR3aa: CASNPGQGDEQYF
abundance: many; v_gene: TRBV7-2; CDR3aa: CASSYPGYGYTF
abundance: few; v_gene: TRBV12-5; CDR3aa: CASGLGTGPVDQPQHF
abundance: many; v_gene: TRBV7-8; CDR3aa: CASSPLGVAYEQYF
abundance: many; v_gene: TRBV7-9; CDR3aa: CASSYIRTGEAFF
abundance: .; v_gene: TRBV6-1; CDR3aa: CASSGFDRNNQPQHF
abundance: .; v_gene: TRBV11-2; CDR3aa: CASSGLAGVGSPDTQYF
abundance: .; v_gene: TRBV24-1; CDR3aa: CATSDQTTSGLAVKGTQYF
abundance: many; v_gene: TRBV14; CDR3aa: CASSQATYEQYF
abundance: many; v_gene: TRBV9; CDR3aa: CASSAARDNYGYTF
abundance: .; v_gene: TRBV7-9; CDR3aa: CASSLEGGGNEQYF
abundance: .; v_gene: TRBV2; CDR3aa: CASSRDRRGQPQHF
abundance: .; v_gene: TRBV7-9; CDR3aa: CASSSTGRGTDTQYF
abundance: once; v_gene: TRBV29-1; CDR3aa: CSVELQGYYGYTF
abundance: .; v_gene: TRBV2; CDR3aa: CASSSDREAFF
abundance: few; v_gene: TRBV7-2; CDR3aa: CASSLGGKAYEQYF